These 10 T cell receptor beta chains originate from one sample sequenced in a study of T cells after somatic rescue of genetic block. TCRdb keeps only in-frame clones here, not all; method: immunoSEQ multiplex PCR. The table includes 65,000 to 70,000 clones, around 93% detected once. The sample comprised peripheral blood mononuclear cells (PBMCs). The receptors derive from a man in his forties.

This rearrangement joins TRBV4-2 to TRBJ2-5; D is uncertain. Germline lookup yields CDR1 LGHNA and CDR2 YNFKEQ. Trimming stripped 3 bases from V and 1 base from J, with 9 bases between. CDR3 length: 14 residues. CDR3 in DNA: TGTGCCAGCAGCCAGAACCTCGCCCAAGAGACCCAGTACTTC. Translating gives CASSQNLAQETQYF.

The rearrangement links TRBV6-5 to TRBJ1-2, with a weak D call TRBD1 (5 bases). V was cut by 6 bases and J by 5 bases, with 19 bases left in between. Germline V lookup: CDR1 MNHEY, CDR2 SVGAGI. CDR3 size: 15 residues. The CDR3 spells CASSPRRDGRYGYTF. The CDR3 DNA reads as TGTGCCAGCAGCCCCAGGCGGGACGGTCGATATGGCTACACCTTC.

The V and J genes are TRBV7-3 and TRBJ2-3; 7 bases map to TRBD2. Germline V CDR1 and CDR2: SGHTA, FQGTGA. The junction had 8 bases not matched to a gene; V was cut back by 2 bases and J by 0 bases. This CDR3 region has 17 residues. CDR3 sequence reads: CASSLVVSSGSTDTQYF. The CDR3 bases are TGTGCCAGCAGCTTAGTGGTTAGTAGCGGGAGCACAGATACGCAGTATTTT.

The chain is built from TRBV5-1 and TRBJ1-1, with D possibly matching TRBD1 (6 bases). V was pared by 0 bases and J by 1 base, with 10 bases between. The CDR3 loop spans 15 amino acids. Germline V gene data show CDR1 as SGHRS and CDR2 as YFSETQ. The CDR3 here is CASSLEGTPNTEAFF. The DNA of the CDR3 is TGCGCCAGCAGCTTGGAGGGGACACCGAACACTGAAGCTTTCTTT.

This chain connects TRBV5-1 to TRBJ2-1, with 10 positions matching TRBD1. Germline V CDR1 and CDR2: SGHRS, YFSETQ. This CDR3 region has 18 residues. V shed 0 bases, J shed 0 bases, and the junction held 6 bases outside the gene matches. In DNA, the CDR3 is TGCGCCAGCAGCTTGGCCATGGGGACAGGGGTCTCCTACAATGAGCAGTTCTTC. Translation gives CASSLAMGTGVSYNEQFF. Complete variable domain (other parts from reference TRBV5-1 and TRBJ2-1): KAGVTQTPRYLIKTRGQQVTLSCSPISGHRSVSWYQQTPGQGLQFLFEYFSETQRNKGNFPGRFSGRQFSNSRSEMNVSTLELGDSALYLCASSLAMGTGVSYNEQFFGPGTRLTVL.

The gene calls are TRBV5-8 and TRBJ2-5, with D unresolved. The end of the DNA fits TRBJ2-7 better, so the J call may be wrong. The germline gives CDR1 SGHTS, CDR2 YDEGEE. The CDR3 is 16 amino acids. This CDR3 reads CASSLRPGEVSYEQYF. In DNA, the CDR3 is TGTGCCAGCAGCCTACGACCCGGAGAGGTTTCCTACGAGCAGTACTTC.

The chain uses TRBV9 and TRBJ1-5, with D tentatively TRBD1 (5 bases). V was pared by 3 bases and J by 5 bases, with 15 bases between. The germline gives CDR1 SGDLS, CDR2 YYNGEE. This CDR3 region has 15 residues. The CDR3 loop is CASSAGPGGDQPQHF. The CDR3 DNA reads TGTGCCAGCAGCGCGGGGCCGGGAGGCGATCAGCCCCAGCATTTT.

The V gene is TRBV11-2, the J gene TRBJ2-7; D gene uncertain. CDR3 size: 15 residues. The V end was cut by 1 base, the J end by 3 bases, with 13 bases between. The germline V gene has CDR1 SGHAT and CDR2 FQNNGV. The CDR3 sequence: CASSLGPDGSYEQYF. The CDR3 bases are TGTGCCAGCAGCTTAGGCCCTGACGGAAGCTACGAGCAGTACTTC.

This clone was counted once. The rearrangement links TRBV18 to TRBJ2-2; possibly TRBD2 for D (6 bases). The V and J ends lost 3 bases and 5 bases respectively, with 16 bases between them. The CDR3 totals 16 residues. Germline V gives CDR1 KGHSH, CDR2 LQKENI. The CDR3 protein is CASSPPRGTGTGELFF. CDR3 DNA: TGTGCCAGCTCACCTCCGCGGGGAACGGGTACCGGGGAGCTGTTTTTT.

The chain is built from TRBV7-9 and TRBJ2-7, with a tentative D call TRBD1 (6 bases). CDR1 is SEHNR and CDR2 is FQNEAQ in the germline V gene (reference sequence). The CDR3 extends over 16 amino acids. V lost 2 bases, J lost 4 bases, and 18 bases lay in between. The CDR3 sequence: CASSLPPGHPLYEQYF. CDR3 DNA: TGTGCCAGCAGCTTACCCCCGGGACACCCACTTTACGAGCAGTACTTC.